Reported below is one T cell receptor (beta chain). Its target is not known. CD45RO-negative, CCR7-positively selected cells formed the naive CD8 fraction, excluding terminally differentiated effector memory CD45RA+ cells. The entry originates in a study of shared clonotypes between healthy human individuals. Study in general: The study used three CD4 naive, three CD4 memory, two CD8 naive and one CD8 memory plate per donor. General study findings and limits: As a rule, naive subsets had a larger estimated richness than memory subsets. Clonotype sharing among donors was expected to depend on sequencing depth.

There are 13 residues in the CDR3. Germline V gene data show CDR1 as MGHRA and CDR2 as YSYEKL. With V trimmed by 8 bases and J by 3 bases, 6 bases remained unmatched. Several immunoSEQ plates held equal portions of the genomic DNA taken from each subset. The table came from immunoSEQ multiplex PCR; TCRdb's copy has only in-frame clones and leaves some out. The sample lists roughly 850,000 clones; about 96% were seen once. This receptor was identified in a man aged 25 to 40 in good health. V and J are TRBV4-1 and TRBJ2-7; TRBD2 matches 8 bases. Specimen: naive CD8+ T cells sorted from blood. CDR3 DNA: TGCGCCAGCGGGGCGGGAGGAAGCTACGAGCAGTACTTC. Protein: CASGAGGSYEQYF.